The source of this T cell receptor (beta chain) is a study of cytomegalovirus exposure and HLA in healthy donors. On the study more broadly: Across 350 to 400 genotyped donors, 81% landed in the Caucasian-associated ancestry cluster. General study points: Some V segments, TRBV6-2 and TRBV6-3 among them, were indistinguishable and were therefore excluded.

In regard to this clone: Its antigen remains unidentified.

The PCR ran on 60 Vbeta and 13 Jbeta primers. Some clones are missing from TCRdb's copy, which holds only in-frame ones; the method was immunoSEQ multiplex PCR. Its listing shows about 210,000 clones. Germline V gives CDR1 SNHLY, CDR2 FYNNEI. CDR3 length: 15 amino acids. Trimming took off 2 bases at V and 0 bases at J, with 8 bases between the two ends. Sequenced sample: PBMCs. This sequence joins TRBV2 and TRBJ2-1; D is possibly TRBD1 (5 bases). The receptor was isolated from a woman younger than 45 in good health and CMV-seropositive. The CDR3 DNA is TGTGCCAGCAGTGAACTGGGGCCCTCCTACAATGAGCAGTTCTTC. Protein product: CASSELGPSYNEQFF.